The sample holds many counts of the clone carrying this T cell receptor beta chain. Its antigen is unidentified. The data were obtained in a study of glioma-infiltrating T cells. General study findings and limits: Only very few CDR3 sequences appeared in both tissue and blood. Non-neoplastic patients had below-expected tissue-blood divergence, while all gliomas exceeded expectation.

Using RNA template, CDR3s of TCR alpha and beta were amplified with iRepertoire arm-PCR. Tissue mRNA or PBMC total RNA, roughly 100-400 ng, went into one-step reverse transcription and amplification. Via MiXCR, TCRdb re-called the multiplex PCR reads, giving one row per CDR3 protein. The table includes around 190,000 distinct CDR3 sequences, roughly 45% detected once. In germline, CDR1 is LGHDT, CDR2 YNNKEL (reference sequence). V shed 2 bases and J 7 bases; nucleotides not matched to a gene: 6. The CDR3 extends over 16 amino acids. The chain employs TRBV3-1 and TRBJ2-1; 12 bases are a match to TRBD2. The clonotype comes from a human donor with low-grade glioma or glioblastoma, undergoing nonglioma brain surgery, or in good health (not recorded which). The specimen was glioma tissue, nonneoplastic brain tissue, or PBMCs (not recorded which). The CDR3 region is CASSQTRLAGVNEQFF. CDR3 DNA sequence: TGTGCCAGCAGCCAAACGCGACTAGCGGGAGTGAATGAGCAGTTCTTC.